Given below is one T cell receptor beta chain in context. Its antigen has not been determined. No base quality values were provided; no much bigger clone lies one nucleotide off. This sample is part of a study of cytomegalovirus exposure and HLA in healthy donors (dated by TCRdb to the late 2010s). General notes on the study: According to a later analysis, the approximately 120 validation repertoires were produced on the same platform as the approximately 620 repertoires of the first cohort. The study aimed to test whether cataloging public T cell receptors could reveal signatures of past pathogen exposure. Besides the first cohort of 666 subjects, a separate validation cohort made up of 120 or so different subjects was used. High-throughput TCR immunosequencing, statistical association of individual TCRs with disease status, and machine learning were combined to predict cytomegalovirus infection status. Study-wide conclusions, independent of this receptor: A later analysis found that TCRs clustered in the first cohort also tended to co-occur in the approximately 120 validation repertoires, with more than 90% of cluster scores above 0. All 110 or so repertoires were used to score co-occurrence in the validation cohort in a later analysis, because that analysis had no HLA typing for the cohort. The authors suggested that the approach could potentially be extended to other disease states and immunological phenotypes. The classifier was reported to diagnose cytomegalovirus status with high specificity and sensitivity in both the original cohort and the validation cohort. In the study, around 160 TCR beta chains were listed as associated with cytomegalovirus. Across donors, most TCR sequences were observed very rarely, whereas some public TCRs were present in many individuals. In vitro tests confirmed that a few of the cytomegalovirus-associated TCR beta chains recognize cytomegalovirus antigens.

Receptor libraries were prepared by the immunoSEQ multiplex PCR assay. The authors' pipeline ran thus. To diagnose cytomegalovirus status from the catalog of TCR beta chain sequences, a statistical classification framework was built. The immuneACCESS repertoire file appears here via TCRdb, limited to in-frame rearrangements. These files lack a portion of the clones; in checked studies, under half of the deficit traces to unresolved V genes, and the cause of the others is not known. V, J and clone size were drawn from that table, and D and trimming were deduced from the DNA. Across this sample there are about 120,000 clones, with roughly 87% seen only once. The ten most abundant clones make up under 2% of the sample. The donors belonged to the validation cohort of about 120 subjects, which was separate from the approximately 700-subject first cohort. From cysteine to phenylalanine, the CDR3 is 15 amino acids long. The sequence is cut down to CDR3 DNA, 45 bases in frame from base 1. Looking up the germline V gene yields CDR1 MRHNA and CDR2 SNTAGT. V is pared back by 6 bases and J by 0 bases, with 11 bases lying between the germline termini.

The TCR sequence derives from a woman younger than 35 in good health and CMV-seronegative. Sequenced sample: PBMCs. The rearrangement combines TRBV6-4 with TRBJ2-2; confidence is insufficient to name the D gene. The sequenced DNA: TGTGCCAGCAGCGAAGACTCAGCGAACACCGGGGAGCTGTTTTTT. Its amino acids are CASSEDSANTGELFF.